The rows below give T cell receptor beta chains drawn from one sample of a study of beta chain features in type 1 diabetes. Using immunoSEQ multiplex PCR, the repertoire was profiled, and TCRdb retains in-frame clones only, with some absent. The table includes about 900,000 clones, about a sixth detected once. The specimen sequenced was naive CD4+ T cells from blood. Receptors originate from a woman aged 18-35 years in good health. Each CDR3 is given with its conserved first and last residue. The order of the fields is clone size, D gene, J gene, V gene, CDR3 protein, CDR3 DNA. The D gene is left open where the match is weak. Clone size is stated in some rows and not others, as once, few, many or a class when expanded.

>few|TRBD2|TRBJ2-3|TRBV9
CASSPKLRAAGGLTDTQYF
TGTGCCAGCAGCCCCAAACTCCGGGCAGCGGGAGGCCTCACAGATACGCAGTATTTT
>.|.|TRBJ2-7|TRBV9
CASSVDQTGYYEQYF
TGTGCCAGCAGCGTAGACCAGACAGGTTACTACGAGCAGTACTTC
>few|.|TRBJ1-1|TRBV23-1
CASSQTKARLNTEAFF
TGCGCCAGCAGTCAAACCAAAGCCCGGCTGAACACTGAAGCTTTCTTT
>few|.|TRBJ2-3|TRBV7-3
CASSLSRGEADTQYF
TGTGCCAGCAGCTTATCCAGGGGTGAGGCAGATACGCAGTATTTT
>few|.|TRBJ1-1|TRBV6-6
CASSRGFTEAFF
TGTGCCAGCTCTCGAGGGTTCACTGAAGCTTTCTTT
>.|TRBD2|TRBJ2-1|TRBV15
CATSTGGSGSFLYNEQFF
TGTGCCACCAGCACCGGTGGTAGCGGGAGTTTCCTCTACAATGAGCAGTTCTTC
>few|TRBD2|TRBJ2-1|TRBV7-2
CASSLTLLAGAVNEQFF
TGTGCCAGCAGCTTGACGTTACTAGCGGGGGCTGTCAATGAGCAGTTCTTC
>few|TRBD2|TRBJ2-1|TRBV27
CASSPPPLAGGSNEQFF
TGTGCCAGCAGTCCCCCCCCTCTAGCGGGAGGGTCGAATGAGCAGTTCTTC
>few|TRBD1|TRBJ1-2|TRBV5-1
CASSPTGTEPYGYTF
TGCGCCAGCAGCCCTACCGGGACAGAACCTTATGGCTACACCTTC
>.|TRBD2|TRBJ2-7|TRBV28
CASSFLAGAGYEQYF
TGTGCCAGCAGTTTTCTAGCGGGAGCGGGCTACGAGCAGTACTTC
>few|.|TRBJ2-7|TRBV7-2
CASSLARGSYEQYF
TGTGCCAGCAGCTTAGCTCGAGGGTCCTACGAGCAGTACTTC
>few|.|TRBJ1-5|TRBV2
CASSGGRAGQPQHF
TGTGCCAGCAGTGGGGGACGGGCCGGGCAGCCCCAGCATTTT
>.|.|TRBJ2-1|TRBV5-1
CASSLGGDGSYNEQFF
TGCGCCAGCAGCTTGGGAGGAGATGGATCCTACAATGAGCAGTTCTTC
>few|.|TRBJ2-2|TRBV28
CASSSSGAQDTGELFF
TGTGCCAGCAGTTCATCAGGGGCGCAGGACACCGGGGAGCTGTTTTTT
>.|.|TRBJ1-1|TRBV2
CASRDAPGAFF
TGTGCCAGCAGAGACGCACCTGGCGCTTTCTTT
>.|.|TRBJ2-7|TRBV10-3
CAIRNSGYEQYF
TGTGCCATCAGGAATAGCGGCTACGAGCAGTACTTC
>once|.|TRBJ2-6|TRBV5-1
CASSWGGNSGANVLTF
TGCGCCAGCAGCTGGGGCGGAAACTCTGGGGCCAACGTCCTGACTTTC
>.|TRBD2|TRBJ2-3|TRBV6-5
CASSYSGRDVDTQYF
TGTGCCAGCAGTTACAGCGGGAGGGACGTAGATACGCAGTATTTT
>.|.|TRBJ1-1|TRBV2
CASSGVGRGTEAFF
TGTGCCAGCAGTGGGGTGGGGAGAGGCACTGAAGCTTTCTTT
>.|TRBD2|TRBJ2-6|TRBV5-1
CASSFGTSGIQISGANVLTF
TGCGCCAGCAGCTTTGGGACTAGCGGGATACAGATCTCTGGGGCCAACGTCCTGACTTTC
>.|.|TRBJ1-2|TRBV28
CASSHPPGNYGYTF
TGTGCCAGCAGTCACCCCCCAGGGAACTATGGCTACACCTTC
>few|.|TRBJ2-5|TRBV5-1
CASSSQGSYQETQYF
TGCGCCAGCAGCTCACAGGGTTCGTACCAAGAGACCCAGTACTTC
>few|.|TRBJ1-2|TRBV4-1
CASSQDLHRRGGGYTF
TGCGCCAGCAGCCAAGATCTTCATCGACGGGGAGGTGGCTACACCTTC
>few|.|TRBJ2-3|TRBV7-9
CASSPDGALGTDTQYF
TGTGCCAGCAGCCCCGATGGCGCACTCGGCACAGATACGCAGTATTTT
>.|.|TRBJ2-3|TRBV28
CASLRDSLTDTQYF
TGTGCCAGCCTCCGGGACTCACTGACAGATACGCAGTATTTT
>.|TRBD1|TRBJ1-1|TRBV6-6
CASRETGGAEAFF
TGTGCCAGCAGGGAGACAGGGGGAGCTGAAGCTTTCTTT
>.|TRBD2|TRBJ2-2|TRBV7-8
CASSLLAGGNTGELFF
TGTGCCAGCAGCTTACTAGCGGGAGGGAACACCGGGGAGCTGTTTTTT
>few|.|TRBJ2-5|TRBV7-2
CASSLIGPVETQYF
TGTGCCAGCAGCCTTATAGGGCCAGTCGAGACCCAGTACTTC
>few|.|TRBJ1-1|TRBV6-6
CASSYGGVNTEAFF
TGTGCCAGCAGTTACGGGGGGGTTAACACTGAAGCTTTCTTT
>.|TRBD1|TRBJ1-2|TRBV7-9
CASSPADRAGYGYTF
TGTGCCAGCAGCCCAGCGGACAGGGCGGGCTATGGCTACACCTTC
>.|TRBD1|TRBJ2-5|TRBV7-2
CASSFRQGPQETQYF
TGTGCCAGCAGCTTCCGACAGGGGCCTCAAGAGACCCAGTACTTC